These T cell receptor beta chains were read from a single sample in a study of shared clonotypes between healthy human individuals. Clones were read by immunoSEQ multiplex PCR, and TCRdb kept only the in-frame ones, dropping some. This sample has about 2 million clones, with 95% found just once. Sequenced material: naive CD4+ T cells sorted from blood. These receptors all stem from a man between 18 and 29 years old in good health. The CDR3 runs from the conserved cysteine through the conserved F or W. The D gene is left open where the match is weak. The listing skips clone size in some rows; elsewhere it reads once, few, many or a size class.

15 TRBD1 few TRBJ1-6 TRBV18 CASSPTGDDNSPLHF TGTGCCAGCTCACCGACAGGGGACGATAATTCACCCCTCCACTTT
17 TRBD2 few TRBJ2-2 TRBV27 CASMSVVSGSSAGELFF TGTGCCAGCATGTCGGTAGTTAGCGGGAGTTCCGCCGGGGAGCTGTTTTTT
15 NA NA TRBJ2-1 TRBV5-1 CASSPGYRSGNEQFF TGCGCCAGCAGCCCGGGATATCGGTCCGGCAATGAGCAGTTCTTC
14 TRBD1 NA TRBJ2-7 TRBV28 CASAGQGRSYEQYF TGTGCCAGCGCCGGACAGGGTAGGTCCTACGAGCAGTACTTC
14 TRBD1 NA TRBJ1-1 TRBV19 CASRQQGGNTEAFF TGTGCCAGTAGACAACAGGGGGGTAACACTGAAGCTTTCTTT
15 TRBD2 NA TRBJ2-1 TRBV9 CASSPTGLAGGEQFF TGTGCCAGCAGCCCAACCGGGTTAGCGGGGGGTGAGCAGTTCTTC
13 TRBD1 NA TRBJ1-2 TRBV7-9 CASSSSGGAGYTF TGTGCCAGCAGCTCCTCAGGGGGCGCTGGCTACACCTTC
15 TRBD1 few TRBJ1-1 TRBV7-2 CASSSRTGENTEAFF TGTGCCAGCAGCTCTAGGACAGGGGAGAACACTGAAGCTTTCTTT
15 TRBD1 NA TRBJ1-3 TRBV28 CASSSRQGQGNTIYF TGTGCCAGCAGTTCTCGACAGGGGCAAGGAAACACCATATATTTT
12 NA NA TRBJ2-1 TRBV2 CASSEQLNEQFF TGTGCCAGCAGTGAACAGCTCAATGAGCAGTTCTTC
15 NA NA TRBJ2-4 TRBV6-6 CASSYERTSKNIQYF TGTGCCAGCAGTTACGAGCGTACTTCCAAAAACATTCAGTACTTC
13 NA NA TRBJ2-3 TRBV5-1 CASNGGSTDTQYF TGCGCCAGCAATGGGGGTAGCACAGATACGCAGTATTTT
15 NA NA TRBJ2-3 TRBV5-1 CASSSSTTSTDTQYF TGCGCCAGCAGCAGTAGCACCACTAGCACAGATACGCAGTATTTT
16 NA NA TRBJ1-6 TRBV25-1 CASSDTGSSYNSPLHF TGTGCCAGCAGTGACACCGGGAGCTCCTATAATTCACCCCTCCACTTT
13 NA NA TRBJ2-7 TRBV15 CATSRDLAYEQYF TGTGCCACCAGCAGGGACCTCGCCTACGAGCAGTACTTC
13 NA NA TRBJ2-4 TRBV6-5 CASRALAKNIQYF TGTGCCAGCAGAGCTTTAGCCAAAAACATTCAGTACTTC
14 NA NA TRBJ1-5 TRBV7-9 CASSLDTGNQPQHF TGTGCCAGCAGTTTAGACACGGGCAATCAGCCCCAGCATTTT
17 TRBD2 NA TRBJ2-7 TRBV18 CASSPPNSGRALGEQYF TGTGCCAGCTCACCACCGAATAGCGGGAGGGCCCTCGGCGAGCAGTACTTC
15 TRBD1 NA TRBJ1-3 TRBV27 CASSLTGTAGNTIYF TGTGCCAGCAGTTTAACCGGGACAGCTGGAAACACCATATATTTT
14 TRBD1 NA TRBJ2-7 TRBV11-2 CASSFGDRGSEQYF TGTGCCAGCAGCTTCGGGGACAGGGGTTCCGAGCAGTACTTC
17 TRBD2 NA TRBJ2-2 TRBV2 CASSVIAGGLHTGELFF TGTGCCAGCAGTGTCATTGCGGGGGGACTTCACACCGGGGAGCTGTTTTTT
14 NA once TRBJ1-6 TRBV7-9 CASSLRDTPSPLHF TGTGCCAGCAGCTTAAGAGACACTCCTTCACCCCTCCACTTT
13 NA NA TRBJ2-5 TRBV5-4 CATGSEFQETQYF TGTGCCACCGGGTCGGAGTTTCAAGAGACCCAGTACTTC
15 TRBD1 once TRBJ2-7 TRBV28 CASSSGQGVFYEQYF TGTGCCAGCAGCTCAGGACAGGGCGTCTTCTACGAGCAGTACTTC
15 TRBD2 NA TRBJ2-3 TRBV9 CASSVAERESDTQYF TGTGCCAGCAGCGTAGCGGAGCGGGAGTCGGATACGCAGTATTTT
16 NA NA TRBJ2-3 TRBV4-1 CASSQELGLRTDTQYF TGCGCCAGCAGCCAAGAACTGGGATTGAGGACAGATACGCAGTATTTT
16 TRBD2 NA TRBJ2-7 TRBV4-1 CASSEGASGGPYEQYF TGCGCCAGCAGCGAAGGGGCTAGCGGGGGTCCCTACGAGCAGTACTTC
13 NA NA TRBJ2-2 TRBV18 CASSPVVTGELFF TGTGCCAGCTCACCAGTTGTCACCGGGGAGCTGTTTTTT
15 TRBD2 NA TRBJ2-5 TRBV13 CASSLALAGEETQYF TGTGCCAGCAGCTTAGCACTAGCGGGCGAAGAGACCCAGTACTTC
14 NA NA TRBJ2-5 TRBV11-2 CASSRNSELETQYF TGTGCCAGCAGCCGGAACTCGGAATTAGAGACCCAGTACTTC
13 NA NA TRBJ1-2 TRBV7-8 CASSSETNYGYTF TGTGCCAGCAGTTCCGAGACTAACTATGGCTACACCTTC
15 TRBD2 NA TRBJ2-3 TRBV5-4 CASSISGSGGDTQYF TGTGCCAGCAGCATAAGCGGGAGTGGTGGAGATACGCAGTATTTT
13 NA NA TRBJ2-3 TRBV4-2 CASSQASRDTQYF TGTGCCAGCAGCCAAGCGTCTAGAGATACGCAGTATTTT
11 NA once TRBJ2-7 TRBV2 CASSSPYEQYF TGTGCCAGCAGTAGCCCCTACGAGCAGTACTTC
14 NA NA TRBJ2-2 TRBV14 CASSQDWTTGELFF TGTGCCAGCAGCCAAGATTGGACAACCGGGGAGCTGTTTTTT
17 TRBD2 NA TRBJ2-1 TRBV9 CASSVATGLASHNEQFF TGTGCCAGCAGCGTAGCTACAGGACTAGCGTCCCACAATGAGCAGTTCTTC
12 NA few TRBJ1-1 TRBV30 CAWKGWTAQAFF TGTGCCTGGAAAGGGTGGACAGCACAAGCTTTCTTT
15 NA NA TRBJ2-1 TRBV4-1 CASSQVPGVVNEQFF TGCGCCAGCAGCCAAGTCCCGGGAGTCGTCAATGAGCAGTTCTTC
13 TRBD1 NA TRBJ2-7 TRBV6-6 CASSTGQGFEQYF TGTGCCAGCAGTACGGGACAGGGTTTCGAGCAGTACTTC
14 NA NA TRBJ2-3 TRBV7-9 CASSFEQITDTQYF TGTGCCAGCAGCTTCGAGCAGATCACAGATACGCAGTATTTT
15 TRBD1 NA TRBJ1-4 TRBV5-1 CASSLTGTVNEKLFF TGCGCCAGCAGCTTAACCGGGACAGTCAATGAAAAACTGTTTTTT
13 NA NA TRBJ2-7 TRBV19 CASSIDGTYEQYF TGTGCCAGTAGTATAGACGGTACCTACGAGCAGTACTTC
13 NA NA TRBJ2-7 TRBV11-2 CASSLFARDEQYF TGTGCCAGCAGCTTATTCGCCAGGGACGAGCAGTACTTC
16 NA NA TRBJ1-4 TRBV5-1 CASSWGPGTVNEKLFF TGCGCCAGCAGCTGGGGCCCAGGGACGGTTAATGAAAAACTGTTTTTT